Below, one T cell receptor (beta chain) is given with its context. Its specific antigen is unknown. One base away there is no much larger clone; base qualities are not given. The sample is drawn from a study of blood T cell repertoires in COVID-19 (dated by TCRdb to the early 2020s). Context from the whole study: Collaborator samples came from the United States, Italy and Spain and covered acute and convalescent phases of COVID-19. The material from the prospective study consisted of cDNA or gDNA derived from T cells, B-cell-depleted T cells, or PBMCs. Deeply sampled blood TCRbeta repertoires from subjects exposed to, actively infected with, or recovered from COVID-19 were included in the dataset. A freely available public database, intended as a resource for researchers studying the immune response to SARS-CoV-2, is where the repertoires were released. The samples were drawn from two sources: the first 160 participants of the ongoing ImmuneRACE study, and over 950 subjects contributed by 6 global collaborators. Sample metadata almost always included a de-identified subject ID, COVID-19 status, age in years and sex. Where available, HLA class I and class II types were taken from metadata supplied by the sample provider and were not determined by assay-based typing.

TCRbeta CDR3 regions were amplified from genomic DNA using the immunoSEQ Assay, a bias-controlled multiplex PCR. The authors' analysis ran thus. The number of nucleated cells in each sample was estimated by amplification of reference gene primers within the assay. Sequence reads were collapsed and filtered to measure the absolute abundance of every unique TCRbeta CDR3 rearrangement. For each sample, productive Simpson clonality was calculated by taking the square root of Simpson's diversity index across productive rearrangements. TCRdb's version of the immuneACCESS table is confined to in-frame rearrangements and falls short of the full clone set. An unresolved V gene accounts for under half of the shortfall where checked; the remainder is of unknown origin. V and J calls and clone size follow that table, whereas D and trimming were derived from the DNA. This sample holds 410,000 or so clones; 89% were observed only once. The top ten clonotypes cover 1.5% to 1.8% of the sample.

Compared with germline, V lacks 5 bases and J lacks 6 bases; bases without a gene match: 3. From its cysteine to its phenylalanine, the CDR3 spans 13 amino acids. The retained sequence is limited to the CDR3, 39 bases, with the frame set at the first base. One collaborating source in Seattle enrolled patients while the patients were actively infected and followed the patients over time throughout the course of disease. The collaborating institutions used their own protocols to collect whole blood in K2EDTA tubes. For TCRbeta analysis, collaborators shipped samples in one of three forms: frozen whole blood, isolated PBMCs, or DNA extracted from either of those sample types. What the study reported, not specific to this receptor: The quantity of clinical and demographic metadata differed by source and by participant and was supplied without curation.

The TCR sequence derives from a woman aged 40 to 50 with COVID-19, enrolled during active disease. Specimen: peripheral blood. Here the chain combines TRBV12-3 or TRBV12-4 and TRBJ1-2, and 10 junctional nucleotides match TRBD1. The CDR3 region has the sequence CASSQTGGNGYTF. The sequenced DNA: TGTGCCAGCAGTCAGACAGGGGGCAATGGCTACACCTTC.